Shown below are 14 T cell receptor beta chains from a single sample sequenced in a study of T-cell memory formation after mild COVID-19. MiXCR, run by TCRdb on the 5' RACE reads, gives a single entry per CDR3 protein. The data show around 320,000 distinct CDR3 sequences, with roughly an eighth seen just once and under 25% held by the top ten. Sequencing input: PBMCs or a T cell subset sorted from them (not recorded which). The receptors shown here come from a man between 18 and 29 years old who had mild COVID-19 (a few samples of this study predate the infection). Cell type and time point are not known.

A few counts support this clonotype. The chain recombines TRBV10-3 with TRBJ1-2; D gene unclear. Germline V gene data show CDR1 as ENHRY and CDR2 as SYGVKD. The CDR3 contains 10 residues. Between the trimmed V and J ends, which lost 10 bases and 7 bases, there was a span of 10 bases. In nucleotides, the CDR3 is TGTGCCAGCAGCAACGGTGGCTACACCTTC. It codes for CASSNGGYTF.

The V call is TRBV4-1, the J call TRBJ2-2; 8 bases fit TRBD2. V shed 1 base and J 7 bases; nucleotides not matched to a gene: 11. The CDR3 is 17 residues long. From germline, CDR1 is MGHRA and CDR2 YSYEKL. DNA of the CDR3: TGCGCCAGCAGCCAAGGGGCTAGCGGGTTAGCGGGCGGGGAGCTGTTTTTT. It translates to CASSQGASGLAGGELFF.

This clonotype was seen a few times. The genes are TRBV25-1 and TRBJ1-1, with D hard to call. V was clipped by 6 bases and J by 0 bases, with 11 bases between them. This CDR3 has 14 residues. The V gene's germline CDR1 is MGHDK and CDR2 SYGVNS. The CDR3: CASRPDGLNTEAFF. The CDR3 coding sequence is TGTGCCAGCAGACCCGACGGACTGAACACTGAAGCTTTCTTT.

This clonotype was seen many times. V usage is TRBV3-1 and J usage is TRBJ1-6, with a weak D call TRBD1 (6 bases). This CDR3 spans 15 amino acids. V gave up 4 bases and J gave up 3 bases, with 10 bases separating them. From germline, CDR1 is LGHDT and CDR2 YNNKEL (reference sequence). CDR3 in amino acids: CASSPTGFYNSPLHF. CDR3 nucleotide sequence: TGTGCCAGCAGCCCCACAGGGTTCTATAATTCACCCCTCCACTTT.

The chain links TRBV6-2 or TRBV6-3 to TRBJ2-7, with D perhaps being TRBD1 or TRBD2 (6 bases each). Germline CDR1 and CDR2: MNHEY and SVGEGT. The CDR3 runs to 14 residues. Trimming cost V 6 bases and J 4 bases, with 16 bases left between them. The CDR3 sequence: CASRRDTLGYEQYV. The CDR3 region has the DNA TGTGCCAGCAGGCGGGACACCTTAGGATACGAGCAGTACGTC.

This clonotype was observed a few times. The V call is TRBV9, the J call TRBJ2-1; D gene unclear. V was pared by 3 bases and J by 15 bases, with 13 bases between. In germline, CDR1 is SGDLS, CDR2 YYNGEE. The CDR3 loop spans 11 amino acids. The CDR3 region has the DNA TGTGCCAGCAGCGGGAACAGTGATCCGTTCTTC. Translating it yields CASSGNSDPFF.

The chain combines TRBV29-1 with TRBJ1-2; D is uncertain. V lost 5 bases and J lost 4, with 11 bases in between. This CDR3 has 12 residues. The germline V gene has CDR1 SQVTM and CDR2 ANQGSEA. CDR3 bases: TGCAGCGTTCAACCCCAGACCTATGGCTACACCTTC. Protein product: CSVQPQTYGYTF.

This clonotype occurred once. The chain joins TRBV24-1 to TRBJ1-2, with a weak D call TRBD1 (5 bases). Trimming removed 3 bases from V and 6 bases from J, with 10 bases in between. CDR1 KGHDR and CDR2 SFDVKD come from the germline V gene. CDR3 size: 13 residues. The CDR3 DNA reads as TGTGCCACCAGTGATGTGGGGGAGCATGGCTACACCTTC. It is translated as CATSDVGEHGYTF.

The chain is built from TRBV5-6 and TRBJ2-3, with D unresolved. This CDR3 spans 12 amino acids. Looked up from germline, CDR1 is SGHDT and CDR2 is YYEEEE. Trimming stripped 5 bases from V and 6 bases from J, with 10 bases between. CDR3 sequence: CASSDNWDTQYF. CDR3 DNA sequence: TGTGCCAGCAGTGACAATTGGGATACGCAGTATTTT. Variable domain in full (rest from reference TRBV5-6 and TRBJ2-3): DAGVTQSPTHLIKTRGQQVTLRCSPKSGHDTVSWYQQALGQGPQFIFQYYEEEERQRGNFPDRFSGHQFPNYSSELNVNALLLGDSALYLCASSDNWDTQYFGPGTRLTVL.

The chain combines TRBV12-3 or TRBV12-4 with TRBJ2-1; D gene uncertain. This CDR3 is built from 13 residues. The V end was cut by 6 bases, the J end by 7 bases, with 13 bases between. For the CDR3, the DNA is TGTGCCAGCAGCACCTCACCTGTAAATGAGCAGTTCTTC. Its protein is CASSTSPVNEQFF.

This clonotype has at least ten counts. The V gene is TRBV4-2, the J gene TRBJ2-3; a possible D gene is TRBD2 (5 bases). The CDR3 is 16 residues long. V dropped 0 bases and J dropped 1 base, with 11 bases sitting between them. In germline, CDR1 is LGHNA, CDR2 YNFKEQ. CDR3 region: CASSQDLYGGTDTQYF. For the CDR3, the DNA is TGTGCCAGCAGCCAAGATCTATACGGGGGCACAGATACGCAGTATTTT.

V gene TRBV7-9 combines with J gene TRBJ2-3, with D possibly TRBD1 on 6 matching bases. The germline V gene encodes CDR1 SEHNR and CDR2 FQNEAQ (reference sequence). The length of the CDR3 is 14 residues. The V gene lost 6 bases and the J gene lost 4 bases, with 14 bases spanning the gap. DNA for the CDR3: TGTGCCAGCAGGACAGGCAGGCAGGCAGATACGCAGTATTTT. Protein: CASRTGRQADTQYF.

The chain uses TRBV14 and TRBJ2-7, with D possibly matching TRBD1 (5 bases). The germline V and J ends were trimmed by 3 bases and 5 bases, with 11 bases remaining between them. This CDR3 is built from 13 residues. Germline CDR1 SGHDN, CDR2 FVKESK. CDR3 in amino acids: CASSQKQGHEQYV. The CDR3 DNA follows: TGTGCCAGCAGCCAGAAGCAGGGTCACGAGCAGTACGTC.

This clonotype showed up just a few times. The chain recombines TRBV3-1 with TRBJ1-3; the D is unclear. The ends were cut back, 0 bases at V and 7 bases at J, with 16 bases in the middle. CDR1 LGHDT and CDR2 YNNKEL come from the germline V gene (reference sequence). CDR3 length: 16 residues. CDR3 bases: TGTGCCAGCAGCCAAGATCGTTCGGGAACTCGGAACACCATATATTTT. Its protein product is CASSQDRSGTRNTIYF.